This TCR beta chain comes out of a study of blood T cell repertoires in COVID-19. V lost 9 bases, J lost 0 bases, and 15 bases lay in between. CDR3 size: 14 residues. Germline CDR1 and CDR2: SEHNR and FQNEAQ (reference sequence). Sequenced by immunoSEQ multiplex PCR; TCRdb stores in-frame clones only, minus some. This sample has roughly 300,000 clones; 92% occur once, and the top ten carry about a fifth. Specimen: PBMCs or T cells enriched from blood (not recorded which). The receptor comes from a woman in her thirties who had recovered from COVID-19. V and J are TRBV7-9 and TRBJ2-7, with D perhaps TRBD1 (6 bases). CDR3 bases: TGTGCCAGTGTCCGGACAGACCACTCCTACGAGCAGTACTTC. This codes for CASVRTDHSYEQYF.